This T cell receptor (beta chain) stems from a study of regulatory T cells in long-lasting Graves disease. Study-level results: Newly diagnosed Graves' patients had higher TCR diversity than persistent ones.

V shed 3 bases and J shed 0 bases, with 15 bases lying between them. Germline CDR1 and CDR2: DFQATT and SNEGSKA (reference sequence). The CDR3 totals 16 residues. This clonotype appeared many times. As yet, its antigen is unknown. Combining iRepertoire HTBI primers with Arm-PCR of CDR3 regions, the authors built TCR beta libraries. TCRdb fed the multiplex PCR reads into MiXCR, producing one record per CDR3 protein. Among about half a million distinct CDR3 sequences listed, about 11% were seen once. Time point given: newly diagnosed GD, antithyroid drugs for less than 3 months. The TCR library was made from RNA that had been extracted from PBMCs in TRIzol. The same data also contributed to another study, on T cells in Graves' hyperthyroidism and ophthalmopathy.

The sample consisted of peripheral blood mononuclear cells (PBMCs), taken at new diagnosis, from a patient treated with antithyroid drugs. The J gene is TRBJ1-3, the V gene TRBV20-1; no reliable D call. This sequence originates from a woman in her 30s with Graves disease. CDR3 sequence reads: CSASNGTTVSGNTIYF. The CDR3 nucleotides are TGCAGTGCTAGTAACGGCACAACAGTCTCTGGAAACACCATATATTTT.